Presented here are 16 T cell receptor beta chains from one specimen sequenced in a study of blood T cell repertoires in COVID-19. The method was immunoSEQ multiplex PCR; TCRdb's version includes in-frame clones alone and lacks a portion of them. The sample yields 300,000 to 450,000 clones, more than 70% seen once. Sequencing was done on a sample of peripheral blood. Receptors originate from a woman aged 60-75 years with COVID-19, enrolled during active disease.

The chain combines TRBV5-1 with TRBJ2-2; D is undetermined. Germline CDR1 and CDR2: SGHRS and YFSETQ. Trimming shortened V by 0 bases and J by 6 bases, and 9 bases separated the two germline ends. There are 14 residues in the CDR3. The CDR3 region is CASSLVAASGELFF. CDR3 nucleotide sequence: TGCGCCAGCAGCTTGGTGGCCGCCTCCGGGGAGCTGTTTTTT.

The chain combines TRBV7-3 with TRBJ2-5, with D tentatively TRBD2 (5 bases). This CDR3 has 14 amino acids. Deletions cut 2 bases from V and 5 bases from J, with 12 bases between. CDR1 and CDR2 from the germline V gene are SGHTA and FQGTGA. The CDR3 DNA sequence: TGTGCCAGCAGCTTATCGGGGATCGGGGAGACCCAGTACTTC. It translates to CASSLSGIGETQYF.

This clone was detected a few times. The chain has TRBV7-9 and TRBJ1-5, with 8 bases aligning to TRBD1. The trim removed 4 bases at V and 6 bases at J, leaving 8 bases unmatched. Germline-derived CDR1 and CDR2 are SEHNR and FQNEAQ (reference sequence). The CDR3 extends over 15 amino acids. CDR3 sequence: CASSSGQGIGQPQHF. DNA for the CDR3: TGTGCCAGCAGCTCTGGACAGGGTATAGGTCAGCCCCAGCATTTT.

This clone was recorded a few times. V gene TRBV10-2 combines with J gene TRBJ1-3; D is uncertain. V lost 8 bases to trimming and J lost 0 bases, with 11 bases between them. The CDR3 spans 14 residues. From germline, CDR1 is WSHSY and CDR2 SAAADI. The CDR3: CASSAGPSGNTIYF. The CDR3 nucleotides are TGCGCCAGCTCGGCAGGCCCCTCTGGAAACACCATATATTTT.

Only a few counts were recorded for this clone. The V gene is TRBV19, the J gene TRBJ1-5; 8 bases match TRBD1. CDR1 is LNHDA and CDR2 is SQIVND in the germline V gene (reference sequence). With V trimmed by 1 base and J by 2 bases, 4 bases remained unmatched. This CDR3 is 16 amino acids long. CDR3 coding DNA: TGTGCCAGTAGTATAGGGACAGGGCTACGCAATCAGCCCCAGCATTTT. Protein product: CASSIGTGLRNQPQHF.

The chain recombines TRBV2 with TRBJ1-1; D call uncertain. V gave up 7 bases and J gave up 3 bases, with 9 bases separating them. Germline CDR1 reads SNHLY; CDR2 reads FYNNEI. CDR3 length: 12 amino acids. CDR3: CASMSLDTEAFF. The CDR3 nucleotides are TGTGCCAGCATGTCACTGGACACTGAAGCTTTCTTT. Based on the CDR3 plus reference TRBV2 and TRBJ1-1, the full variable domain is EPEVTQTPSHQVTQMGQEVILRCVPISNHLYFYWYRQILGQKVEFLVSFYNNEISEKSEIFDDQFSVERPDGSNFTLKIRSTKLEDSAMYFCASMSLDTEAFFGQGTRLTVV.

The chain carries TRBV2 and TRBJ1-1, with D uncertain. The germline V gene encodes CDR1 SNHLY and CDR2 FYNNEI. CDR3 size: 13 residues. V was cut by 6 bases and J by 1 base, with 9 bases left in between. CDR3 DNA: TGTGCCAGCAGGCCGAGAACGAACACTGAAGCTTTCTTT. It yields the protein CASRPRTNTEAFF.

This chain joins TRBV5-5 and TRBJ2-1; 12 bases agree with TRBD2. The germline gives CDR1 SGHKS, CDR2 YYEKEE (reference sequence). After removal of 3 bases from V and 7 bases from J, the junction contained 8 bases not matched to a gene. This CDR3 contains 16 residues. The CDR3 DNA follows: TGTGCCAGCAGCTGGGCACTAGCGGGGGGATTGAATGAGCAGTTCTTC. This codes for CASSWALAGGLNEQFF.

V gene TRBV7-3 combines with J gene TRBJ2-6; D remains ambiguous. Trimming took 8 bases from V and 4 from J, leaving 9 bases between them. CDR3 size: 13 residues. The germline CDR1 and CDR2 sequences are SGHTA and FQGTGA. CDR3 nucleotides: TGTGCCAGCTCGGAGTTCGGGGCCAACGTCCTGACTTTC. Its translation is CASSEFGANVLTF.

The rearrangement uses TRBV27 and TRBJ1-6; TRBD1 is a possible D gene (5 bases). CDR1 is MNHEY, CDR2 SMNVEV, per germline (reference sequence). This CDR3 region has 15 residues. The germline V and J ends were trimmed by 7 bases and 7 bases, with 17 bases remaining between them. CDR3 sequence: CASNSPGRENSPLHF. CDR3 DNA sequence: TGTGCCAGCAATAGCCCGGGACGGGAGAATTCACCCCTCCACTTT.

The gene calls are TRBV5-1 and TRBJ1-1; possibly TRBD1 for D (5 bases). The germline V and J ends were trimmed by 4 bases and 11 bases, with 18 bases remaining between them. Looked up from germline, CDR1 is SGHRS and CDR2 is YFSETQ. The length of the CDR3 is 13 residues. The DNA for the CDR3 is TGCGCCAGCAGCCCCGGGGGTCAGGGCAAGGCTTTCTTT. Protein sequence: CASSPGGQGKAFF.

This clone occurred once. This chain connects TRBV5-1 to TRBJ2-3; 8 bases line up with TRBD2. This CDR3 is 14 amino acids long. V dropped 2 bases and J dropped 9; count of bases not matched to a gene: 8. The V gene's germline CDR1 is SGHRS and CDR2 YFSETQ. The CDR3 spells CASSLGTTGGTQYF. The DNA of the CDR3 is TGCGCCAGCAGCTTAGGGACCACGGGGGGGACGCAGTATTTT. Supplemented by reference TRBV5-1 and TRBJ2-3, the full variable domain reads KAGVTQTPRYLIKTRGQQVTLSCSPISGHRSVSWYQQTPGQGLQFLFEYFSETQRNKGNFPGRFSGRQFSNSRSEMNVSTLELGDSALYLCASSLGTTGGTQYFGPGTRLTVL.

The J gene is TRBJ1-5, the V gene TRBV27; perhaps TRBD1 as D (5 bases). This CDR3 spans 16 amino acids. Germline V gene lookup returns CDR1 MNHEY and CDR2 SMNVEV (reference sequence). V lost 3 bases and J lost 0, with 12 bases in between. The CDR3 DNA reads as TGTGCCAGCAGTTTTAGCAGGGTTCATAGCAATCAGCCCCAGCATTTT. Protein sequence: CASSFSRVHSNQPQHF.

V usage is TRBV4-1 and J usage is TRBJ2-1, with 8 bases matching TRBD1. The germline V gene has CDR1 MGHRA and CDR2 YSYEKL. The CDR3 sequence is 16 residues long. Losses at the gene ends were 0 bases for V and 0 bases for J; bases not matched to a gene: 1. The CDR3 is CASSQDRGRSYNEQFF. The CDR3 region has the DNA TGCGCCAGCAGCCAAGACAGGGGGCGCTCCTACAATGAGCAGTTCTTC.

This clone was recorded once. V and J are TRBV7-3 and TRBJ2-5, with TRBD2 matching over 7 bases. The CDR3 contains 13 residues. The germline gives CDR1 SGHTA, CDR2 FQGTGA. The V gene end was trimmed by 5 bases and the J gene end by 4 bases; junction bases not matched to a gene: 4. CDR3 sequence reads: CASSPGGIETQYF. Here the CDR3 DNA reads TGTGCCAGCAGCCCCGGGGGGATAGAGACCCAGTACTTC.

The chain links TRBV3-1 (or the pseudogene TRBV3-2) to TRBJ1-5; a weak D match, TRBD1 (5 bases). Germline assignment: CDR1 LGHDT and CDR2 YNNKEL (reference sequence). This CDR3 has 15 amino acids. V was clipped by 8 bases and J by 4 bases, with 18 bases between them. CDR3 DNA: TGTGCCAGCGATCGGGGGAGGGGCCATAATCAGCCCCAGCATTTT. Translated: CASDRGRGHNQPQHF.